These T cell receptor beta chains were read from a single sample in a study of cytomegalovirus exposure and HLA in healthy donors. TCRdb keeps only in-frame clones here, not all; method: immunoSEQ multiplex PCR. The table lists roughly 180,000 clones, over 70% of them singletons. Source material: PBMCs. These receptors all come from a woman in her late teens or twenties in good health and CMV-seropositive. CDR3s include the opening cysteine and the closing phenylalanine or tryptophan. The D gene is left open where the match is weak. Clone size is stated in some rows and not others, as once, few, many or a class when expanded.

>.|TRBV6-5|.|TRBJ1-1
CASSDRIGDTEAFF
TGTGCCAGCAGCGACAGGATTGGCGACACTGAAGCTTTCTTT
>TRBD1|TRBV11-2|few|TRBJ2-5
CASSRQGQETQYF
TGTGCCAGCAGCCGACAGGGTCAGGAGACCCAGTACTTC
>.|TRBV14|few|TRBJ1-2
CASSSYYGYTF
TGTGCCAGCAGCTCGTACTATGGCTACACCTTC
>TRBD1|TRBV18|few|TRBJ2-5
CASSPGQEETQYF
TGTGCCAGCTCACCGGGACAGGAGGAGACCCAGTACTTC
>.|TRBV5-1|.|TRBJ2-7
CASSLRGYEQYF
TGCGCCAGCAGCTTGAGGGGCTACGAGCAGTACTTC
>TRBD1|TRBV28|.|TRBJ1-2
CASKLPGTGPANYGYTF
TGTGCCAGCAAACTTCCCGGGACAGGTCCGGCTAACTATGGCTACACCTTC
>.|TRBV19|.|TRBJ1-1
CASRLQGPGTEAFF
TGTGCCAGTAGATTACAGGGTCCGGGCACTGAAGCTTTCTTT
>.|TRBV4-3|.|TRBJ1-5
CASSQDLGGEQPQHF
TGCGCCAGCAGCCAAGATTTGGGGGGGGAACAGCCCCAGCATTTT
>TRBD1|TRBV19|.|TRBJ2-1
CASGRQGAQEQFF
TGTGCCAGTGGTAGACAGGGGGCACAGGAGCAGTTCTTC
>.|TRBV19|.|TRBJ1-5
CASSISGGGNQPQHF
TGTGCCAGTAGTATCTCCGGAGGCGGCAATCAGCCCCAGCATTTT
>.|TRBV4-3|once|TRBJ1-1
CASSQTGVNTEAFF
TGCGCCAGCAGCCAAACAGGCGTGAACACTGAAGCTTTCTTT
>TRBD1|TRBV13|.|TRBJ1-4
CASSPSPGGLEKLFF
TGTGCCAGCAGCCCTTCCCCAGGGGGCTTAGAAAAACTGTTTTTT
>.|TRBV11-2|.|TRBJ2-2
CASSPGVGELFF
TGTGCCAGCAGCCCAGGGGTCGGGGAGCTGTTTTTT
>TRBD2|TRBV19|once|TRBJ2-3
CASSPGLAGGNTQYF
TGTGCCAGTAGTCCCGGACTAGCGGGGGGCAATACGCAGTATTTT
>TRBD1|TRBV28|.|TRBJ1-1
CASTPGTASTEAFF
TGTGCCAGCACCCCCGGGACAGCCAGCACTGAAGCTTTCTTT
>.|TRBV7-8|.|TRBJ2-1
CASSSPALGEQFF
TGTGCCAGCAGCTCCCCTGCCCTCGGTGAGCAGTTCTTC
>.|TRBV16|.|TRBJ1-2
CASSPLGQNYGYTF
TGTGCCAGCAGCCCCTTGGGGCAGAACTATGGCTACACCTTC
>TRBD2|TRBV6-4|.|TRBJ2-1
CASSPSGAGSYNEQFF
TGTGCCAGCAGCCCCTCCGGAGCGGGGAGTTACAATGAGCAGTTCTTC
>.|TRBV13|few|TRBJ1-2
CASSFWASGATLWYGYGYTF
TGTGCCAGCAGCTTTTGGGCCTCGGGAGCGACCCTATGGTACGGCTATGGCTACACCTTC
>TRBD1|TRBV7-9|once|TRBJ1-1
CASSTTRGLRTEAFF
TGTGCCAGCAGTACGACGAGGGGGCTGAGGACTGAAGCTTTCTTT
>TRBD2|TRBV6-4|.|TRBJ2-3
CASSPTSGGADTQYF
TGTGCCAGCAGCCCCACTAGCGGGGGGGCAGATACGCAGTATTTT
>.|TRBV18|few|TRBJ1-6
CASSPARQDRYSPLHF
TGTGCCAGCTCACCCGCAAGACAGGATAGGTATTCACCCCTCCACTTT
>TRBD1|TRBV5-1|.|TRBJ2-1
CASSLGGTGNEQFF
TGCGCCAGCAGCTTGGGGGGGACAGGGAATGAGCAGTTCTTC
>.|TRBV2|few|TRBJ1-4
CASSREGNEKLFF
TGTGCCAGCAGTAGGGAGGGAAATGAAAAACTGTTTTTT
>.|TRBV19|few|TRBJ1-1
CASSFQGNTEAFF
TGTGCCAGTAGTTTTCAGGGGAACACTGAAGCTTTCTTT
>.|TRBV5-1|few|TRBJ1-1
CASSLAFGSSGTEAFF
TGCGCCAGCAGCTTGGCCTTTGGCAGCTCAGGGACTGAAGCTTTCTTT
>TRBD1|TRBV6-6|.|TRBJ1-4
CASSLNQGVGEKLFF
TGTGCCAGCAGCCTTAACCAGGGGGTCGGTGAAAAACTGTTTTTT
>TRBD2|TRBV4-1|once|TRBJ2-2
CASSPGTSGGFNTGELFF
TGCGCCAGCAGCCCCGGGACTAGCGGGGGATTTAACACCGGGGAGCTGTTTTTT
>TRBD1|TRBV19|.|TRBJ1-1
CASSEDREYAAFF
TGTGCCAGTAGTGAGGACAGGGAATATGCAGCTTTCTTT
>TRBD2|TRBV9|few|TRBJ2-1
CASSVGGGTGVYNEQFF
TGTGCCAGCAGCGTAGGCGGGGGGACGGGGGTGTACAATGAGCAGTTCTTC
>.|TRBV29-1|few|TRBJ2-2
CSVGGRGETGELFF
TGCAGCGTTGGTGGCAGGGGTGAAACCGGGGAGCTGTTTTTT
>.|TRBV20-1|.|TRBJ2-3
CSANRGDTQYF
TGCAGTGCAAATAGGGGAGATACGCAGTATTTT
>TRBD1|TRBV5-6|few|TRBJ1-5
CASSLLGQGHNQPQHF
TGTGCCAGCAGCTTACTGGGACAGGGGCACAATCAGCCCCAGCATTTT
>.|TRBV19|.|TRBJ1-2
CASSTQGPNYGYTF
TGTGCCAGTAGTACCCAGGGGCCCAACTATGGCTACACCTTC
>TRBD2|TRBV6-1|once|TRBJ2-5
CASSAGGGTQETQYF
TGTGCCAGCAGTGCTGGCGGGGGTACCCAAGAGACCCAGTACTTC
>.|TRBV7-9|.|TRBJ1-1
CASSVTPEAFF
TGTGCCAGCAGCGTAACACCTGAAGCTTTCTTT
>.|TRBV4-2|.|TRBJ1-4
CASSQDTRGNEKLFF
TGTGCCAGCAGCCAAGACACTCGGGGTAATGAAAAACTGTTTTTT
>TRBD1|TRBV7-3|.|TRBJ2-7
CASSLTGALSYEQYF
TGTGCCAGCAGCTTGACAGGGGCCCTCTCCTACGAGCAGTACTTC
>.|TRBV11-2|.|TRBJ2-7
CASSLEWQGISYEQYF
TGTGCCAGCAGCTTAGAATGGCAGGGAATTTCCTACGAGCAGTACTTC
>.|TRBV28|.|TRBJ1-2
CASSPQTRWGYTF
TGTGCCAGCAGTCCACAGACAAGATGGGGCTACACCTTC
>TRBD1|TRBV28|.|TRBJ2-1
CASSLSGQGRSNEQFF
TGTGCCAGCAGTTTAAGTGGACAGGGACGGAGCAATGAGCAGTTCTTC
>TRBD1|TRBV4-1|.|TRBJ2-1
CASSLRQGRTYNEQFF
TGCGCCAGCAGCCTTCGACAGGGGAGGACCTACAATGAGCAGTTCTTC